These 8 T cell receptor delta chains were all obtained from the same sample, sequenced in a study of γδ T cells in repeated Plasmodium falciparum infection. Flow sorting of PBMC yielded separate Vgamma9/Vdelta2+ and Vdelta2-negative gammadelta T cell populations for bulk repertoire analysis. TCRdb repeated clone calling on the multiplex PCR reads with CATT. Among 93,000 or so delta-chain clones listed, approximately 0.96% were seen once. The sequencing sample was made of gamma-delta T cells from blood. These receptors were taken from a pool of human donors (malaria-infected and uninfected, not separated).

In regard to this clone: TCRdb's entry gives the protein of a much larger clone, which mismatches this DNA's translation at residue 6, likely from a read error; the protein reported here is translated from the DNA. V usage is TRDV1 and J usage is TRDJ1; TRDD3 matches at 9 bases. Germline matching of the DNA provided the J gene here, since TCRdb leaves it blank. Germline V gives CDR1 TSWWSYY, CDR2 QGS. With 1 base clipped from V and 2 bases from J, the junction kept 14 bases outside the gene matches. This CDR3 region has 19 residues. CDR3 DNA: TGTGCTCTTGGGGAACCGGGTCCTCCCCTCTGGGGGATTACCGATAAACTCATCTTT. This translates into CALGEPGPPLWGITDKLIF.

This clone was seen only a few times. The protein TCRdb lists belongs to a much larger clone and differs from this DNA's translation at residue 11, which points to a read error; the protein shown is made from the DNA. The CDR3 bases are TGTGCTTATAGGAGATTCTTTGCCTTCCCCCTGAGTACTGGGGGATACGCCGATAAACTCATCTTT. Encoded protein: CAYRRFFAFPLSTGGYADKLIF. The chain couples TRAV38-2/DV8 to TRDJ1; 13 nucleotides line up with TRDD3. Assignment of the J gene here rests on matching the DNA to germline, because TCRdb gives none. The J segment lost 3 bases and the V segment lost 2 bases, leaving 22 bases of the junction unmatched. CDR1 TSESDYY and CDR2 QEAYKQQN come from the germline V gene. The CDR3 is 22 residues long.

Worth noting for this clone: TCRdb shows a much larger clone's protein in place of this DNA's translation, and the two differ at residue 6, likely through a read error; the protein shown is translated from the DNA. V and J are TRDV2 and TRDJ1, with 12 bases matching TRDD3. Losses at the gene ends were 0 bases for V and 8 bases for J; bases not matched to a gene: 18. Per the germline V gene, CDR1 is GEAIGNYY and CDR2 is EKD. The CDR3 spans 19 residues. The CDR3, as DNA: TGTGCCTGTGACACCTTACTGGGGGATACTATCAATACCTTCCCCAAACTCATCTTT. This gives the protein CACDTLLGDTINTFPKLIF.

Comment on this clone: The TCRdb record carries a much larger clone's protein, which differs from this DNA's translation at residue 15; a read error is the likely cause, and the protein listed here is the DNA translation. The chain uses TRDV1 and TRDJ1; D is perhaps TRDD3 (7 bases). TCRdb lists no J gene, so it was determined here by aligning the DNA to germline. Germline V gene data show CDR1 as TSWWSYY and CDR2 as QGS. V dropped 2 bases and J dropped 7 bases, with 29 bases sitting between them. This CDR3 has 19 amino acids. CDR3 in amino acids: CALGEEVLRAWGLEIKLIF. The CDR3 DNA is TGTGCTCTTGGGGAAGAAGTCCTACGGGCCTGGGGGCTTGAAATTAAACTCATCTTT.

This clone was seen a few times. This likely reflects a read error, since a far larger clone is one base away. The same CDR3 is also encoded by other DNA sequences in this sample. V gene assignment gives TRDV2, but the J gene was left uncalled; the D call in the table, TRDD3, was not verified against the DNA. The length of the CDR3 is 17 residues. CDR1 and CDR2 (germline): GEAIGNYY, EKD. CDR3 DNA: TGTGCCTGTGACACCCTACTAGGGCCCTGGGACACCCGACAGATGTTTTTT. This codes for CACDTLLGPWDTRQMFF.

This clone was detected ten times or more. One base separates it from a far larger clone, so it is likely a read error. Additional DNA sequences in this sample encode the identical CDR3. The CDR3 loop reads CAFIRPCRGYTDKLIF. DNA of the CDR3: TGCGCCTTCATCCGACCCTGTCGGGGTTACACCGATAAACTCATCTTT. The V gene is TRDV3, the J gene TRDJ1, with TRDD2 as a possible D gene (5 bases). Germline lookup yields CDR1 TVYSNPD and CDR2 GDNSRS (reference sequence). CDR3 size: 16 residues.

There are a few counts of this clone. The protein TCRdb lists belongs to a much larger clone and differs from this DNA's translation at residues 5 and 13, which points to a read error; the protein shown is made from the DNA. This sequence joins TRDV2 and TRDJ1; a weak D match, TRDD3 (5 bases). The CDR3 runs 16 residues. Germline V lookup: CDR1 GEAIGNYY, CDR2 EKD. The CDR3 loop is CACDALGHGYTDRLIF. In DNA form, the CDR3 reads TGTGCCTGTGACGCTCTGGGCCATGGCTACACCGATAGACTCATCTTT.

There are a few counts of this clone. For this DNA, TCRdb reports the protein of a much larger clone, which diverges at residue 16, most likely from a read error; the protein presented here is translated directly from the DNA. The V gene is TRDV2, the J gene TRDJ3; D possibly uses TRDD2 or TRDD3 (6 bases each). In the absence of a J gene in TCRdb, the DNA was matched to germline to assign it here. Looked up from germline, CDR1 is GEAIGNYY and CDR2 is EKD. The CDR3 has 19 residues. This CDR3 is CACDTTLNWASWDTRKMFF. Here the CDR3 DNA reads TGTGCCTGTGACACCACGTTGAACTGGGCTTCCTGGGACACCCGAAAGATGTTTTTC.